This T cell receptor beta chain was obtained from a study of cytomegalovirus exposure and HLA in healthy donors. Background on the study: Unique TCRs from HLA-typed donors, 80 million to 90 million of them, were held in an early data release. Overall study findings and caveats: Cytomegalovirus-associated status was assigned to about 150 TCR beta chains. The sole available immune exposure information was CMV serostatus. A later analysis, which compared TCR beta chains of equal frequency, found the HLA-associated ones more clonally expanded.

From germline, CDR1 is SGHRS and CDR2 YFSETQ. CDR3 length: 17 amino acids. Trimming removed 1 base from V and 6 bases from J; junction bases left unmatched: 13. The primer mix had 60 Vbeta and 13 Jbeta primers. Sequencing was performed with immunoSEQ multiplex PCR; in TCRdb, only in-frame clones are kept and a portion is missing. The table records 100,000 or so clones, approximately 88% of them present only once. Remarks on this clone: Its antigen remains unknown.

The sequencing sample was made of PBMCs. The chain is built from TRBV5-1 and TRBJ1-2; 9 positions agree with TRBD1. The sequence was obtained from a man aged 18 to 35 in good health and CMV-seronegative. The CDR3 DNA reads as TGCGCCAGCAGCTTGAAGGGGACAGGGACGGTATTGGATGGCTACACCTTC. Protein sequence: CASSLKGTGTVLDGYTF.